These T cell receptor beta chains were read from a single sample in a study of blood T cell repertoires in COVID-19. Clones were sequenced by immunoSEQ multiplex PCR, and TCRdb holds only the in-frame ones, with some missing. The sample consists of fewer than 200,000 clones, roughly 91% of them appearing once. Sequences were obtained from peripheral blood. These receptors all come from a man aged 35 to 55 with active or convalescent COVID-19. CDR3s leave out the opening cysteine and the closing phenylalanine or tryptophan. Size values are once, few and many counts, or a class for expanded clones, and some rows have none.

V gene	clone size	J gene	CDR3 protein
TRBV4-1	once	TRBJ2-5	ASSRGPGETQY
TRBV9	.	TRBJ1-1	ASSAKAGLTEAF
TRBV6-5	once	TRBJ1-1	ASSVQVYTEAF
TRBV5-6	once	TRBJ2-7	ASTLSQGYYSYEQY
TRBV3-1/TRBV3-2	once	TRBJ1-1	ASSLEGLGGTEAF
TRBV27	.	TRBJ1-5	ASSLFSSSRPQH
TRBV2	.	TRBJ2-2	ASSEHGQGAGELF
TRBV2	.	TRBJ2-2	ASRTGTANTGELF
TRBV29-1	.	TRBJ1-1	SVAGISEAF
TRBV7-3	few	TRBJ2-2	ASSQIKTVNTGELF
TRBV28	.	TRBJ2-7	ASSGDPGQGIEYEQY
TRBV7-9	.	TRBJ1-2	ASSLEPVGTGHGYT
TRBV11-3	.	TRBJ1-1	ASSFPGQNTEAF
TRBV7-2	.	TRBJ2-2	ASSLSGNTGELF
TRBV4-2	.	TRBJ2-7	ASSQESQGAYEQY
TRBV18	few	TRBJ1-2	ASSPRQGDGYT
TRBV15	.	TRBJ2-7	ATSRALAGGSYEQY
TRBV6-4	.	TRBJ1-5	ASSVCWTGNLGSNQPQH
TRBV3-1/TRBV3-2	.	TRBJ1-6	ASSQGEGGNSPLH
TRBV5-1	.	TRBJ2-7	ASSLGQGKYEQY
TRBV24-1	once	TRBJ2-3	ATSDGGGGTDTQY
TRBV5-6	many	TRBJ1-1	ASSLFQKNTEAF
TRBV5-1	once	TRBJ1-1	ASSAGTGLDTEAF
TRBV28	.	TRBJ1-1	ASRFLFAGMNTEAF
TRBV11-3	.	TRBJ2-2	ASSGTSEAGELF
TRBV5-1	.	TRBJ1-1	ASSSRGQGGTEAF
TRBV4-2	.	TRBJ1-6	ASSQSLSPLH
TRBV29-1	.	TRBJ1-5	SVISVGDQPQH
TRBV11-2	.	TRBJ1-3	ASSRRQDPGNTIY
TRBV7-9	.	TRBJ2-1	ASSFVTSGRAAAF
TRBV28	.	TRBJ2-7	ASSGTSGRLEY
TRBV30	.	TRBJ2-7	AWSRVYEQY
TRBV12-5	.	TRBJ2-6	ASGLVLGAPSGANVLT
TRBV29-1	.	TRBJ2-7	SVDESSYEQY
TRBV3-1/TRBV3-2	.	TRBJ2-5	ASSRLQETQY
TRBV4-1	.	TRBJ1-2	ASSPPGGENYGYT
TRBV7-9	.	TRBJ1-6	ASSTGTGGDSPLH
TRBV9	.	TRBJ1-6	ASSHWGGGNSPLH
TRBV29-1	many	TRBJ2-7	SVEPSSGRFDEQY
TRBV19	once	TRBJ1-2	ASSPGQWLKGYT
TRBV6-2/TRBV6-3	.	TRBJ2-7	ASSYSGTGYEQY
TRBV19	.	TRBJ2-5	ASRGGGAVQETQY
TRBV5-6	once	TRBJ2-7	ASSLVERPSYEQY
TRBV5-6	.	TRBJ2-2	ASSLWTGGTGELF
TRBV11-2	.	TRBJ1-1	ASTPRLMGRRNTEAF
TRBV2	.	TRBJ1-6	ASSAGQNSPLH
TRBV5-1	.	TRBJ1-4	ASSSSGQNNEKLF
TRBV11-2	.	TRBJ2-7	ASSLGPGTREQY
TRBV28	.	TRBJ2-1	ASSLDSYNEQF
TRBV27	.	TRBJ2-7	ASSSLGFGEQY
TRBV7-9	.	TRBJ1-4	ASSFVVILGGATGEKLF
TRBV11-2	.	TRBJ2-2	ASSFRGLSPGELF
TRBV18	.	TRBJ1-5	ASSPGTGFQPQH
TRBV19	.	TRBJ1-3	ASSISRDSGNTIY
TRBV6-5	.	TRBJ1-1	ASSAQGNTEAF
TRBV19	.	TRBJ2-7	ASSIGSSGLSYEQY
TRBV28	.	TRBJ2-2	ASSSRKTGGLF
TRBV19	.	TRBJ1-1	ASSTFDRVNTEAF
TRBV27	.	TRBJ1-5	ASSLSYNQPQH